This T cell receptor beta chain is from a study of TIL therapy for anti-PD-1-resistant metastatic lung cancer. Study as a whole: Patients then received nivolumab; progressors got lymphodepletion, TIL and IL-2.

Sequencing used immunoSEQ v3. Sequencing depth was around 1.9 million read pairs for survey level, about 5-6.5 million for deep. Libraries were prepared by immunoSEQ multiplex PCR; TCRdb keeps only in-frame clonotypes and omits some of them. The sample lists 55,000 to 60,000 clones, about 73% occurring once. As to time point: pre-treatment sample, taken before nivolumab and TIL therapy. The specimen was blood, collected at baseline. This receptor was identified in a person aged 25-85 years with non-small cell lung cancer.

In DNA form, the CDR3 reads TGTGCCAGCACGGCTAGCCTCGAGCAGTACTTC. Translated: CASTASLEQYF. The chain uses TRBV28 and TRBJ2-7, with D maybe TRBD2 (5 bases). From germline, CDR1 is MDHEN and CDR2 SYDVKM. Trimming cost V 7 bases and J 6 bases, with 10 bases left between them. CDR3 length equals 11 residues.